This TCR beta chain appears in the sequencing data of a study of cytomegalovirus exposure and HLA in healthy donors. Only a few counts were recorded for this clone. In the PCR, 60 Vbeta and 13 Jbeta primers were used. This table comes from immunoSEQ multiplex PCR, and its TCRdb copy is limited to in-frame clones, with some not included. In the table there are approximately 160,000 clones, around 80% of which are singletons. In germline, CDR1 is SGDLS, CDR2 YYNGEE. The CDR3 is 13 residues long. V lost 4 bases to trimming and J lost 5 bases, with 13 bases between them. Material for sequencing was PBMCs. The rearrangement uses TRBV9 and TRBJ2-7, with D possibly TRBD2 on 6 matching bases. The source is a woman aged 45-59 years in good health and CMV-seropositive. CDR3 bases: TGTGCCAGCAGCACCACAGGAGGGAACGAGCAGTACTTC. Protein sequence: CASSTTGGNEQYF.